The sequence of this TCR beta chain was determined in a study of cytomegalovirus exposure and HLA in healthy donors listed by TCRdb under 2017. Regarding the complete study: A later analysis indicated that the 120 validation repertoires were generated on the platform also employed for the 666 repertoires of the first cohort. The aim of the study was to test whether cataloging public T cell receptors could identify signatures of past pathogen exposure. In addition to the first cohort of 666 subjects, a separate validation cohort of 120 different subjects was used. To predict cytomegalovirus infection status, the study brought together high-throughput TCR immunosequencing, statistical association of individual TCRs with disease status, and machine learning. Broad study findings and their caveats: The study listed 150 to 200 TCR beta chains as associated with cytomegalovirus. The classifier was reported to diagnose cytomegalovirus status with high specificity and sensitivity in both the original and validation cohorts. All 120 or so repertoires were used to score co-occurrence in the validation cohort in a later analysis, because that analysis had no HLA typing for the cohort. Across donors, most TCR sequences were observed very rarely, whereas some public TCRs were present in many individuals. Of the cluster scores, about 94% were above 0 in a later analysis, which found that TCRs clustered in the first cohort also tended to co-occur in the 90 to 150 validation repertoires. It was suggested by the authors that the approach could potentially be generalized to other disease states and immunological phenotypes. A few of the identified cytomegalovirus-associated TCR beta chains were confirmed in vitro to be specific for cytomegalovirus antigens.

The library was produced with the immunoSEQ multiplex PCR assay. The source study handled its data this way. To diagnose cytomegalovirus status from the catalog of TCR beta chain sequences, a statistical classification framework was built. TCRdb limited this immuneACCESS table to in-frame rearrangements with V and J called. A share of clones is missing; checked studies link under half to unresolved V genes, and the rest is unexplained. D and trimming were read from the DNA, whereas the V and J calls and clone size are those reported in that table. The sample contains roughly 100,000 clones, about 95% of them found a single time. Almost 0.9% of the sample rests with the top ten. In regard to this clone: It lacks a known antigen. Base qualities are not recorded, but no much larger clone differs from it by a single base.

From cysteine to phenylalanine, the CDR3 is 13 amino acids long. Only CDR3 DNA remains: 39 bases, in frame from the first base. The junction shows trimming of 6 bases on V and 8 bases on J, plus 16 bases between the germline ends. CDR1 and CDR2 are drawn from the germline V gene: MDHEN, SYDVKM. The donors were included in the validation cohort of 120 subjects, a group kept apart from the roughly 670-subject first cohort. What was sequenced was PBMCs. This TCR came from a woman aged 18-29 years in good health and CMV-seronegative. The chain is assembled from TRBV28 and TRBJ1-2; the D gene is perhaps TRBD1, from 6 matching bases. CDR3 reads: CASSLTDRPGYTF. The DNA is as follows: TGTGCCAGCAGCCTTACCGACAGGCCCGGCTACACCTTC.